Each of the 32 T cell receptor beta chains below was sequenced from the same sample in a study of a mutant IDH1 vaccine in newly diagnosed glioma. Time point specified: baseline, week 1 (first vaccination visit). As for treatment: pre-vaccination baseline after standard-of-care therapy. Using immunoSEQ multiplex PCR, the repertoire was profiled, and TCRdb retains in-frame clones only, with some absent. The sample records 99,000 or so clones, roughly 89% being singletons. Sequences were derived from PBMCs, sampled from a glioma patient treated with radiotherapy, temozolomide or both. Every receptor here comes from a woman aged 50 to 65 with glioma.

This chain links TRBV28 with TRBJ1-1, with D uncertain. Germline lookup yields CDR1 MDHEN and CDR2 SYDVKM. V lost 6 bases, J lost 2 bases, and 13 bases lay in between. This CDR3 comprises 14 residues. DNA of the CDR3: TGTGCCAGCAGAAGGACGGCCCTTAACACTGAAGCTTTCTTT. Translation: CASRRTALNTEAFF.

The V call is TRBV6-5, the J call TRBJ2-7; 7 positions match TRBD2. Losses at the gene ends were 2 bases for V and 0 bases for J; bases not matched to a gene: 7. From germline, CDR1 is MNHEY and CDR2 SVGAGI. This CDR3 is built from 16 residues. The CDR3 reads CASSYGGVAVSYEQYF. CDR3 bases: TGTGCCAGCAGTTACGGGGGGGTGGCAGTCTCCTACGAGCAGTACTTC.

This sequence joins TRBV6-5 and TRBJ2-7; D perhaps matches TRBD2 (5 bases). The CDR3 is made up of 14 amino acids. V dropped 4 bases and J dropped 1 base, with 11 bases sitting between them. Germline lookup yields CDR1 MNHEY and CDR2 SVGAGI. CDR3 nucleotide sequence: TGTGCCAGCAGTTTAGGAGCGGTTTCCTACGAGCAGTACTTC. This sequence encodes CASSLGAVSYEQYF.

This chain links TRBV7-9 with TRBJ2-5; 12 nucleotides align to TRBD2. The CDR3 is 15 residues long. V was pared by 5 bases and J by 5 bases, with 6 bases of the junction left unmatched. Looked up from germline, CDR1 is SEHNR and CDR2 is FQNEAQ (reference sequence). The CDR3 nucleotides read TGTGCCAGCAGCCCCGGACTAGCGGGACGGGAGACCCAGTACTTC. Translation gives CASSPGLAGRETQYF.

This chain connects TRBV27 to TRBJ1-3; 9 bases align to TRBD1. V shed 2 bases and J 4 bases; nucleotides not matched to a gene: 3. The V gene's germline CDR1 is MNHEY and CDR2 SMNVEV (reference sequence). The CDR3 spans 15 residues. The CDR3 protein is CASSLTGGSGNTIYF. The CDR3 bases are TGTGCCAGCAGTTTAACAGGGGGCTCCGGAAACACCATATATTTT.

This chain connects TRBV5-5 to TRBJ1-1; D is unclear. CDR3 size: 14 residues. V lost 1 base and J lost 7, with 14 bases in between. Germline CDR1 is SGHKS and CDR2 is YYEKEE (reference sequence). Here the CDR3 reads CASSLPRAANEAFF. Written as DNA, the CDR3 is TGTGCCAGCAGCTTGCCGAGGGCTGCTAATGAAGCTTTCTTT. Supplemented by reference TRBV5-5 and TRBJ1-1, the full variable domain reads DAGVTQSPTHLIKTRGQQVTLRCSPISGHKSVSWYQQVLGQGPQFIFQYYEKEERGRGNFPDRFSARQFPNYSSELNVNALLLGDSALYLCASSLPRAANEAFFGQGTRLTVV.

The chain has TRBV5-1 and TRBJ2-7, with TRBD1 identical over 9 bases. In germline, CDR1 is SGHRS, CDR2 YFSETQ. Trimming cost V 7 bases and J 2 bases; bases outside gene matches: 4. CDR3 size: 13 residues. The CDR3 DNA reads TGCGCCAGCTCCCGGGACAGGGCCTACGAGCAGTACTTC. Its protein is CASSRDRAYEQYF.

The count of this clone is one. This chain connects TRBV30 to TRBJ1-4; a weak D match, TRBD1 (5 bases). The germline gives CDR1 GTSNPN, CDR2 SVGIG (reference sequence). CDR3 size: 14 residues. Trimming took 3 bases from V and 5 from J, leaving 13 bases between them. CDR3 DNA sequence: TGTGCCTGGAGCTTCCGGGGGGGGAATGAAAAACTGTTTTTT. Translating it yields CAWSFRGGNEKLFF.

The chain links TRBV10-2 to TRBJ2-2; 11 bases map to TRBD1. CDR3 length: 15 amino acids. Germline CDR1 is WSHSY and CDR2 is SAAADI. The V segment lost 6 bases and the J segment 2 bases; nucleotides outside the gene matches: 2. CDR3 in DNA: TGCGCCAGCAGACGGACAGGGGGCAACACCGGGGAGCTGTTTTTT. Its protein product is CASRRTGGNTGELFF.

This chain joins TRBV27 and TRBJ2-7; 8 bases match TRBD1. There are 15 residues in the CDR3. The V segment lost 8 bases and the J segment 5 bases; nucleotides outside the gene matches: 14. From germline, CDR1 is MNHEY and CDR2 SMNVEV (reference sequence). The CDR3 here is CASVSVGTGHHEQYF. In nucleotides, the CDR3 is TGTGCCAGCGTCTCTGTGGGGACAGGACATCACGAGCAGTACTTC.

The chain recombines TRBV6-1 with TRBJ1-6, with 8 bases fitting TRBD1. The CDR3 runs 14 residues. Germline CDR1 reads MNHNS; CDR2 reads SASEGT. Trimming removed 5 bases from V and 9 bases from J; junction bases left unmatched: 6. CDR3 coding DNA: TGTGCCAGCAGTTTCGGGACAGGTACTTCACCCCTCCACTTT. It translates to CASSFGTGTSPLHF.

This chain uses TRBV5-1 with TRBJ2-3; D may be TRBD1 or TRBD2 (5 bases each). Germline loops: CDR1 SGHRS, CDR2 YFSETQ. CDR3 length: 15 amino acids. The V end was cut by 0 bases, the J end by 4 bases, with 12 bases between. CDR3 DNA: TGCGCCAGCAGCTTGGTGGGGGATTCGGCAGATACGCAGTATTTT. Protein sequence: CASSLVGDSADTQYF.

V gene TRBV10-3 combines with J gene TRBJ2-5, with 7 bases fitting TRBD2. The J call may be incorrect, as the DNA end agrees better with TRBJ2-7. Germline V gene lookup returns CDR1 ENHRY and CDR2 SYGVKD. This CDR3 is 14 amino acids long. The CDR3 sequence is CAITSRGVDYEQYF. CDR3 coding DNA: TGTGCCATCACTTCCCGGGGGGTGGACTACGAGCAGTACTTC.

This clone was counted only a few times. The chain uses TRBV19 and TRBJ2-1; the D gene is possibly TRBD2 (5 bases). Looked up from germline, CDR1 is LNHDA and CDR2 is SQIVND (reference sequence). Trimming took off 1 base at V and 1 base at J, with 11 bases between the two ends. The CDR3 spans 16 residues. The CDR3 loop reads CASSIGGGYSYNEQFF. CDR3 bases: TGTGCCAGTAGTATAGGTGGAGGATATTCCTACAATGAGCAGTTCTTC. The full variable domain, rest sourced from reference TRBV19 and TRBJ2-1, is DGGITQSPKYLFRKEGQNVTLSCEQNLNHDAMYWYRQDPGQGLRLIYYSQIVNDFQKGDIAEGYSVSREKKESFPLTVTSAQKNPTAFYLCASSIGGGYSYNEQFFGPGTRLTVL.

This clone was recorded once. The chain employs TRBV6-5 and TRBJ2-7; 9 nucleotides match TRBD1. The CDR3 totals 15 residues. The germline CDR1 and CDR2 sequences are MNHEY and SVGAGI. J lost 6 bases, V lost 2 bases, and 8 bases had no gene match. The CDR3 sequence is CASSYAGTGSFEQYF. The CDR3 bases are TGTGCCAGCAGTTACGCCGGGACAGGGAGTTTCGAGCAGTACTTC.

This clone appeared once. The rearrangement joins TRBV19 to TRBJ2-5; weak D call: TRBD2 (6 bases). The CDR3 runs 12 residues. The germline gives CDR1 LNHDA, CDR2 SQIVND (reference sequence). V dropped 5 bases and J dropped 7 bases, with 11 bases sitting between them. The CDR3 DNA follows: TGTGCCAGTAGTGCCCTGGAGGGGACCCAGTACTTC. Its translation: CASSALEGTQYF. Drawing the rest from reference TRBV19 and TRBJ2-5, the complete variable domain is DGGITQSPKYLFRKEGQNVTLSCEQNLNHDAMYWYRQDPGQGLRLIYYSQIVNDFQKGDIAEGYSVSREKKESFPLTVTSAQKNPTAFYLCASSALEGTQYFGPGTRLLVL.

V and J are TRBV7-9 and TRBJ2-7, with a possible D match to TRBD1 (5 bases). Trimming stripped 4 bases from V and 2 bases from J, with 9 bases between. Germline lookup yields CDR1 SEHNR and CDR2 FQNEAQ (reference sequence). The CDR3 extends over 13 amino acids. CDR3 amino acids: CASSSSGTYEQYF. The CDR3 DNA reads TGTGCCAGCAGCTCGTCAGGGACCTACGAGCAGTACTTC.

The chain couples TRBV27 to TRBJ1-4; tentative D call: TRBD1 (6 bases). Germline V gives CDR1 MNHEY, CDR2 SMNVEV (reference sequence). This CDR3 has 15 amino acids. Between the trimmed V and J ends, which lost 5 bases and 5 bases, there was a span of 15 bases. The CDR3 is CASSPTSRGNEKLFF. In DNA form, the CDR3 reads TGTGCCAGCAGTCCCACTTCAAGGGGGAATGAAAAACTGTTTTTT. Full variable domain (rest looked up from reference TRBV27 and TRBJ1-4): EAQVTQNPRYLITVTGKKLTVTCSQNMNHEYMSWYRQDPGLGLRQIYYSMNVEVTDKGDVPEGYKVSRKEKRNFPLILESPSPNQTSLYFCASSPTSRGNEKLFFGSGTQLSVL.

The chain employs TRBV6-6 and TRBJ1-5; TRBD1 matches 7 bases. V gave up 4 bases and J gave up 0 bases; unmatched junction bases: 3. The CDR3 loop spans 15 amino acids. Looked up from germline, CDR1 is MNHNY and CDR2 is SVGAGI (reference sequence). The CDR3 here is CASSFGTDSNQPQHF. The DNA of the CDR3 is TGTGCCAGCAGTTTCGGGACAGATAGCAATCAGCCCCAGCATTTT.

The chain combines TRBV7-8 with TRBJ1-5; D remains ambiguous. Trimming pared 1 base from V and 5 bases from J, leaving 6 bases between. Germline loops: CDR1 SGHVS, CDR2 FQNEAQ. This CDR3 is built from 13 residues. CDR3 amino acids: CASSLVGYQPQHF. The CDR3 region has the DNA TGTGCCAGCAGCTTAGTAGGGTATCAGCCCCAGCATTTT.

The rearrangement links TRBV6-5 to TRBJ2-2; D not certain. The V end was cut by 1 base, the J end by 0 bases, with 9 bases between. The CDR3 extends over 16 amino acids. The V gene's germline CDR1 is MNHEY and CDR2 SVGAGI. The CDR3 spells CASSYYVDANTGELFF. The CDR3 DNA reads TGTGCCAGCAGTTACTACGTTGACGCGAACACCGGGGAGCTGTTTTTT.

The CDR3 here is CASSLLRTSGAGGTQYF. CDR3 bases: TGTGCCAGCAGCTTACTAAGGACTAGCGGGGCCGGGGGTACGCAGTATTTT. The chain employs TRBV7-9 and TRBJ2-3; 12 nucleotides align to TRBD2. This CDR3 contains 17 residues. Germline V gene sequence: CDR1 SEHNR, CDR2 FQNEAQ (reference sequence). The J segment lost 8 bases and the V segment lost 2 bases, leaving 11 bases of the junction unmatched.

The chain links TRBV9 to TRBJ2-1; 7 bases match TRBD2. Per the germline V gene, CDR1 is SGDLS and CDR2 is YYNGEE. This CDR3 contains 17 residues. The V and J ends lost 3 bases and 2 bases, in that order; junction bases with no gene match: 11. Written as DNA, the CDR3 is TGTGCCAGCAGCGCCGGGGGAGGGTCTACCCCCTACAATGAGCAGTTCTTC. Protein: CASSAGGGSTPYNEQFF.

The chain is built from TRBV4-1 and TRBJ2-4; the D gene could be TRBD1 or TRBD2 (7 bases each). V shed 4 bases and J shed 0 bases, with 28 bases lying between them. The germline CDR1 and CDR2 sequences are MGHRA and YSYEKL. CDR3 size: 21 residues. This CDR3 reads CASSRGGGGPTLAEAKNIQYF. CDR3 DNA: TGCGCCAGCAGCCGGGGAGGGGGCGGGCCTACCCTTGCGGAAGCCAAAAACATTCAGTACTTC.

V usage is TRBV6-5 and J usage is TRBJ2-2; 7 bases line up with TRBD1. CDR1 and CDR2 (germline): MNHEY, SVGAGI. With 2 bases clipped from V and 6 bases from J, the junction kept 3 bases outside the gene matches. The CDR3 contains 14 residues. For the CDR3, the DNA is TGTGCCAGCAGTTACGAGACAGGGCCCGGGGAGCTGTTTTTT. Protein: CASSYETGPGELFF.

J is TRBJ2-5 and V is TRBV11-2; 13 bases fit TRBD2. Germline lookup yields CDR1 SGHAT and CDR2 FQNNGV. V lost 5 bases and J lost 4; bases outside the gene matches: 10. There are 17 residues in the CDR3. The CDR3 region is CASSPMTSGRRGETQYF. DNA of the CDR3: TGTGCCAGCAGCCCGATGACTAGCGGGAGGAGGGGAGAGACCCAGTACTTC.

The chain links TRBV27 to TRBJ2-7; D ambiguous. Looked up from germline, CDR1 is MNHEY and CDR2 is SMNVEV (reference sequence). With 2 bases removed from V and 5 bases from J, the gap between germline ends came to 10 bases. The CDR3 runs 13 residues. CDR3 nucleotide sequence: TGTGCCAGCAGTTTAGACCTAGTCCACGAGCAGTACTTC. It specifies CASSLDLVHEQYF.

This chain uses TRBV9 with TRBJ2-2, with unresolved D. CDR1 is SGDLS, CDR2 YYNGEE, per germline. V was trimmed by 4 bases and J by 0 bases, leaving 4 bases between them. CDR3 length: 13 amino acids. This CDR3 is CASSITNTGELFF. The CDR3 region has the DNA TGTGCCAGCAGCATCACGAACACCGGGGAGCTGTTTTTT. Full variable domain (missing parts from reference TRBV9 and TRBJ2-2): DSGVTQTPKHLITATGQRVTLRCSPRSGDLSVYWYQQSLDQGLQFLIQYYNGEERAKGNILERFSAQQFPDLHSELNLSSLELGDSALYFCASSITNTGELFFGEGSRLTVL.

The gene calls are TRBV7-9 and TRBJ1-1, with D maybe TRBD1 (6 bases). The CDR3 loop spans 14 amino acids. V was pared by 4 bases and J by 4 bases, with 13 bases between. From germline, CDR1 is SEHNR and CDR2 FQNEAQ (reference sequence). CDR3 sequence reads: CASSYLTGPTEAFF. CDR3 in DNA: TGTGCCAGCAGCTACCTAACAGGGCCCACTGAAGCTTTCTTT.

V is TRBV7-2 and J is TRBJ2-5; TRBD2 might be the D (6 bases). The CDR3 length is 17 residues. Germline values: CDR1 SGHTA, CDR2 FQGNSA. V was shortened by 4 bases and J by 5 bases, with 23 bases between the two germline ends. CDR3 sequence reads: CASSSLAGTARSETQYF. CDR3 nucleotides: TGTGCCAGCAGCTCCCTTGCGGGAACAGCTCGTTCGGAGACCCAGTACTTC.

This clone came up once. The chain has TRBV28 and TRBJ2-5; tentatively, D is TRBD1 (6 bases). V lost 4 bases and J 4 bases, leaving 13 bases between the germline ends. This CDR3 has 14 residues. CDR1 is MDHEN, CDR2 SYDVKM, per germline. CDR3: CASSSPDSRETQYF. In DNA form, the CDR3 reads TGTGCCAGCAGTTCCCCGGACAGTAGAGAGACCCAGTACTTC.

The chain links TRBV14 to TRBJ1-4, with D unclear. Deletions cut 0 bases from V and 8 bases from J, with 19 bases between. Per the germline V gene, CDR1 is SGHDN and CDR2 is FVKESK. The CDR3 has 17 residues. CDR3 bases: TGTGCCAGCAGCCAAGAGTTCGCAGCCACTATTTCCGAAAAACTGTTTTTT. It is translated as CASSQEFAATISEKLFF.